The 4 T cell receptor beta chains given below trace back to one sample, sequenced in a study of Ad26.COV2.S vaccination and SARS-CoV-2 variants. Treatment noted: 19 received Ad26.COV2.S at low or high dose, single or two shots; roughly five received placebo; per-sample allocation not given. The study sampled participants on day 63 after the first vaccine or placebo injection. Libraries were prepared by immunoSEQ multiplex PCR; TCRdb keeps only in-frame clonotypes and omits some of them. The table lists around 400,000 clones, 80% to 95% of them singletons, with approximately 12% in the top ten. Source: peripheral blood, taken in a trial of Ad26.COV2.S vaccine versus placebo. The receptors derive from a person between 18 and 65 years old who received the Ad26.COV2.S COVID-19 vaccine or a placebo.

As to this clone: Other DNA variants within this sample encode the same CDR3. CDR3 nucleotides: TGTGCCTGGAGTGTAGGCAGCTCCTACGAGCAGTACTTC. This translates into CAWSVGSSYEQYF. This chain joins TRBV30 and TRBJ2-7; D is uncertain. The germline CDR1 and CDR2 sequences are GTSNPN and SVGIG (reference sequence). The CDR3 has 13 residues. V was clipped by 0 bases and J by 0 bases, with 6 bases between them.

The chain employs TRBV7-8 and TRBJ1-1, with unresolved D. The germline CDR1 and CDR2 sequences are SGHVS and FQNEAQ. Trimming removed 1 base from V and 4 bases from J, with 13 bases in between. This CDR3 is built from 15 residues. CDR3 DNA: TGTGCCAGCAGCTTAGTACGGGTGGGGAGCACTGAAGCTTTCTTT. The encoded protein is CASSLVRVGSTEAFF.

The rearrangement uses TRBV10-3 and TRBJ1-5, with D perhaps matching TRBD1 (6 bases). The CDR3 has 14 residues. Between the trimmed V and J ends, which lost 4 bases and 7 bases, there was a span of 14 bases. Germline-derived CDR1 and CDR2 are ENHRY and SYGVKD. CDR3 sequence: CAISVGGIDQPQHF. The CDR3 nucleotides are TGTGCCATCAGTGTAGGGGGGATAGACCAGCCCCAGCATTTT.

The V gene is TRBV24-1, the J gene TRBJ2-5, with D unclear. The germline gives CDR1 KGHDR, CDR2 SFDVKD. CDR3 length: 14 residues. V lost 0 bases, J lost 3 bases, and 7 bases lay in between. This chain's CDR3 is CATSDLHTEETQYF. For the CDR3, the DNA is TGTGCCACCAGTGATTTGCACACAGAAGAGACCCAGTACTTC.